These 23 T cell receptor beta chains originate from one sample sequenced in a study of early T cells in non-severe SARS-CoV-2 infection (dated by TCRdb to the early 2020s). The method was 5' RACE. The listed sequencing device is NextSeq 500. The raw public reads went through TCRdb reprocessing: fastp at Q25, MiXCR clone calling, in-frame beta chains kept. Rows merge per CDR3 protein into single entries with the most common DNA and genes. The sample table holds about 67,000 distinct CDR3 sequences, of which roughly 11% were seen once. The ten largest make up around 4% of the sample. The specimen was whole blood. The source of these receptors is an adult who was a healthcare worker with PCR-confirmed SARS-CoV-2 infection or an uninfected control (not recorded which).

The chain employs TRBV10-3 and TRBJ1-6; 8 bases line up with TRBD1. CDR3 length equals 15 residues. Germline V lookup: CDR1 ENHRY, CDR2 SYGVKD. The junction had 8 bases not matched to a gene; V was cut back by 5 bases and J by 8 bases. The CDR3 reads CAISLRQGKDSPLHF. The CDR3 DNA sequence: TGTGCCATCAGTCTAAGACAGGGGAAAGATTCACCCCTCCACTTT.

V and J are TRBV4-1 and TRBJ2-1; TRBD2 matches 7 bases. This CDR3 is built from 14 residues. The ends lost 0 bases at V and 14 bases at J; junction bases unmatched: 10. Germline assignment: CDR1 MGHRA and CDR2 YSYEKL. The CDR3 coding sequence is TGCGCCAGCAGCCAAGATTCCCTGTCGGGGAGGGAGTTCTTC. Its protein is CASSQDSLSGREFF.

This chain uses TRBV4-1 with TRBJ2-2; 11 nucleotides align to TRBD2. CDR1 is MGHRA, CDR2 YSYEKL, per germline. The CDR3 spans 17 residues. V was pared by 0 bases and J by 5 bases, with 5 bases of the junction left unmatched. CDR3 DNA: TGCGCCAGCAGCCAAGATTGGGTAGCGGGGGGGACCGGGGAGCTGTTTTTT. This codes for CASSQDWVAGGTGELFF.

The rearrangement uses TRBV10-2 and TRBJ1-5; tentative D call: TRBD1 (6 bases). The germline V gene encodes CDR1 WSHSY and CDR2 SAAADI. With 5 bases removed from V and 4 bases from J, the gap between germline ends came to 12 bases. This CDR3 region has 14 residues. CDR3: CASSTGRINQPQHF. The DNA of the CDR3 is TGCGCCAGCAGTACAGGGAGAATAAATCAGCCCCAGCATTTT.

V gene TRBV19 combines with J gene TRBJ1-4; D unclear. The germline gives CDR1 LNHDA, CDR2 SQIVND (reference sequence). This CDR3 has 11 amino acids. Trimming removed 4 bases from V and 8 bases from J, with 5 bases in between. CDR3 sequence reads: CASSTYEKLFF. As DNA, the CDR3 is TGTGCCAGTAGTACTTACGAAAAACTGTTTTTT.

This clonotype showed up many times. The CDR3 DNA follows: TGTGCCAGCAGCTTGTTCTCAACCGGCAGCCAAGAGACCCAGTACTTC. It yields the protein CASSLFSTGSQETQYF. The J gene is TRBJ2-5, the V gene TRBV5-5, with D uncertain. CDR1 and CDR2 from the germline V gene are SGHKS and YYEKEE (reference sequence). V was clipped by 1 base and J by 1 base, with 14 bases between them. This CDR3 region has 16 residues.

This clonotype was found many times. The genes are TRBV3-1 and TRBJ2-5; 7 nucleotides line up with TRBD2. The CDR3 has 15 amino acids. Losses at the gene ends were 3 bases for V and 2 bases for J; bases not matched to a gene: 6. Germline V lookup: CDR1 LGHDT, CDR2 YNNKEL (reference sequence). The CDR3 here is CASSHRGGSQETQYF. The DNA for the CDR3 is TGTGCCAGCAGCCACCGCGGGGGTTCACAAGAGACCCAGTACTTC.

The J gene is TRBJ2-7, the V gene TRBV6-6; TRBD1 or TRBD2 may be the D gene (6 bases each). The length of the CDR3 is 15 residues. The V gene's germline CDR1 is MNHNY and CDR2 SVGAGI (reference sequence). Trimming stripped 0 bases from V and 6 bases from J, with 15 bases between. The CDR3 DNA follows: TGTGCCAGCAGTTACTCGGGGGGCCTGACTACCGAGCAGTACTTC. This codes for CASSYSGGLTTEQYF.

This clonotype showed up many times. The CDR3, as DNA: TGTGCCAGCAGCCTCGATCACTCTGGAAACACCATATATTTT. Amino acids: CASSLDHSGNTIYF. The chain joins TRBV3-1 to TRBJ1-3, with unresolved D. The germline gives CDR1 LGHDT, CDR2 YNNKEL (reference sequence). V lost 4 bases and J 0 bases, leaving 7 bases between the germline ends. CDR3 size: 14 residues. The full variable domain, its missing parts supplied by reference TRBV3-1 and TRBJ1-3, is DTAVSQTPKYLVTQMGNDKSIKCEQNLGHDTMYWYKQDSKKFLKIMFSYNNKELIINETVPNRFSPKSPDKAHLNLHINSLELGDSAVYFCASSLDHSGNTIYFGEGSWLTVV.

This clonotype was picked up many times. At one end, the junction sequence differs from germline, possibly due to a read error. The CDR3 nucleotides read TGTGCCAGCAGATTAGGTCTAGCGGGGGGGCTCGTAGAGACCCAGTACTTC. This encodes CASRLGLAGGLVETQYF. V usage is TRBV7-2 and J usage is TRBJ2-5; the match to TRBD2 covers 12 bases. Germline values: CDR1 SGHTA, CDR2 FQGNSA. This CDR3 is built from 17 residues. The full variable domain, rest sourced from reference TRBV7-2 and TRBJ2-5, is GAGVSQSPSNKVTEKGKDVELRCDPISGHTALYWYRQSLGQGLEFLIYFQGNSAPDKSGLPSDRFSAERTGGSVSTLTIQRTQQEDSAVYLCASRLGLAGGLVETQYFGPGTRLLVL.

This clonotype was recorded at least ten times. V is TRBV5-1 and J is TRBJ2-1; unclear D gene. Germline V gives CDR1 SGHRS, CDR2 YFSETQ. V lost 2 bases and J 1 base, leaving 13 bases between the germline ends. CDR3 size: 16 residues. The CDR3 region has the DNA TGCGCCAGCAGCTTCCTCCCGGCGGATTCCTACAATGAGCAGTTCTTC. Protein: CASSFLPADSYNEQFF. Drawing the rest from reference TRBV5-1 and TRBJ2-1, the complete variable domain is KAGVTQTPRYLIKTRGQQVTLSCSPISGHRSVSWYQQTPGQGLQFLFEYFSETQRNKGNFPGRFSGRQFSNSRSEMNVSTLELGDSALYLCASSFLPADSYNEQFFGPGTRLTVL.

This clonotype was detected ten times or more. The V gene is TRBV18, the J gene TRBJ2-1; D possibly matches TRBD1 or TRBD2 (5 bases each). Germline V gene data show CDR1 as KGHSH and CDR2 as LQKENI. V shed 4 bases and J shed 0 bases, with 13 bases lying between them. The CDR3 sequence is 16 residues long. CDR3 in DNA: TGTGCCAGCTCACGAGTTGGTGGGACCTCCTACAATGAGCAGTTCTTC. Translated, it gives CASSRVGGTSYNEQFF.

This clonotype has a handful of counts. V gene TRBV5-6 combines with J gene TRBJ2-3; tentatively, D is TRBD1 or TRBD2 (5 bases each). The CDR3 contains 16 residues. V shed 0 bases and J shed 1 base, with 12 bases lying between them. Germline CDR1 is SGHDT and CDR2 is YYEEEE. The CDR3 here is CASSLEGWGRTDTQYF. CDR3 nucleotides: TGTGCCAGCAGCTTGGAAGGGTGGGGACGCACAGATACGCAGTATTTT.

The V and J genes are TRBV29-1 and TRBJ2-7; 7 nucleotides agree with TRBD1. Trimming removed 5 bases from V and 0 bases from J; junction bases left unmatched: 7. The germline CDR1 and CDR2 sequences are SQVTM and ANQGSEA. The length of the CDR3 is 14 residues. In DNA, the CDR3 is TGCAGCGTTACCCGGGACAGCAGCTCCTACGAGCAGTACTTC. It specifies CSVTRDSSSYEQYF.

This clonotype was seen many times. The gene calls are TRBV6-6 and TRBJ2-7; possibly TRBD1 for D (6 bases). This CDR3 has 12 amino acids. In germline, CDR1 is MNHNY, CDR2 SVGAGI (reference sequence). Between the trimmed V and J ends, which lost 6 bases and 3 bases, there was a span of 9 bases. CDR3 loop: CASSPGDYEQYF. CDR3 DNA sequence: TGTGCCAGCAGCCCAGGGGACTACGAGCAGTACTTC.

There are many counts of this clonotype. The chain is built from TRBV4-1 and TRBJ2-6; TRBD1 might be the D (5 bases). This CDR3 is 17 amino acids long. Trimming removed 2 bases from V and 1 base from J, with 12 bases in between. The germline CDR1 and CDR2 sequences are MGHRA and YSYEKL. CDR3 amino acids: CASSQFDSTSGANVLTF. The CDR3 coding sequence is TGCGCCAGCAGCCAATTCGACAGTACTTCTGGGGCCAACGTCCTGACTTTC.

The table lists this clonotype with many counts. The gene calls are TRBV28 and TRBJ1-2; 8 nucleotides align to TRBD1. The CDR3 is made up of 15 amino acids. J lost 1 base, V lost 6 bases, and 7 bases had no gene match. Per germline, CDR1 MDHEN and CDR2 SYDVKM. CDR3 nucleotide sequence: TGTGCCAGCAGGCCCCTTGGACAGGGTAACTATGGCTACACCTTC. It is translated as CASRPLGQGNYGYTF.

Many counts were recorded for this clonotype. V and J are TRBV6-5 and TRBJ2-5; D gene uncertain. The CDR3 consists of 15 residues. Trimming shortened V by 6 bases and J by 1 base, and 15 bases separated the two germline ends. Germline V CDR1 and CDR2: MNHEY, SVGAGI. The CDR3 nucleotides are TGTGCCAGCAGCGAGGAGAGATTAGGCCAAGAGACCCAGTACTTC. This sequence encodes CASSEERLGQETQYF.

This clonotype was counted only a few times. The chain couples TRBV29-1 to TRBJ1-2; weak D call: TRBD1 (5 bases). V was pared by 3 bases and J by 4 bases, with 9 bases between. The CDR3 extends over 12 amino acids. Germline CDR1 and CDR2: SQVTM and ANQGSEA. In nucleotides, the CDR3 is TGCAGCGTTGACAGGGTGGGCTATGGCTACACCTTC. As protein: CSVDRVGYGYTF.

This clonotype came up many times. CDR3 loop: CSVAGHPYEQYF. The CDR3 DNA follows: TGCAGCGTTGCTGGACACCCCTACGAGCAGTACTTC. V gene TRBV29-1 combines with J gene TRBJ2-7; perhaps TRBD1 as D (5 bases). The germline V gene has CDR1 SQVTM and CDR2 ANQGSEA. V shed 4 bases and J shed 2 bases, with 9 bases lying between them. The CDR3 runs to 12 residues.

This clonotype showed up many times. The chain uses TRBV19 and TRBJ2-1, with 7 bases identical to TRBD2. The CDR3 contains 13 residues. With V trimmed by 3 bases and J by 9 bases, 5 bases remained unmatched. The germline gives CDR1 LNHDA, CDR2 SQIVND (reference sequence). The CDR3 DNA sequence: TGTGCCAGTAGTATCCACCTAGCGGCTGAGCAGTTCTTC. It specifies CASSIHLAAEQFF. Complete variable domain (other parts from reference TRBV19 and TRBJ2-1): DGGITQSPKYLFRKEGQNVTLSCEQNLNHDAMYWYRQDPGQGLRLIYYSQIVNDFQKGDIAEGYSVSREKKESFPLTVTSAQKNPTAFYLCASSIHLAAEQFFGPGTRLTVL.

This clonotype was observed at least ten times. V is TRBV11-1 and J is TRBJ1-1, with D unresolved. Germline assignment: CDR1 SGHAT and CDR2 FQDESV (reference sequence). V lost 3 bases, J lost 5 bases, and 7 bases lay in between. This CDR3 region has 12 residues. DNA of the CDR3: TGTGCCAGCAGCTTCGAACGGACTGAAGCTTTCTTT. This sequence encodes CASSFERTEAFF.

This clonotype was counted ten times or more. The V call is TRBV6-5, the J call TRBJ2-2; 7 bases fit TRBD1. This CDR3 contains 15 residues. Trimming took 5 bases from V and 2 from J; bases not matched to a gene: 5. The germline V gene encodes CDR1 MNHEY and CDR2 SVGAGI. CDR3 sequence reads: CASSDDRANTGELFF. The CDR3, as DNA: TGTGCCAGCAGTGACGACAGGGCCAACACCGGGGAGCTGTTTTTT.